These 3 T cell receptor beta chains were all obtained from the same sample, sequenced in a study of multiple sclerosis patients with progressive multifocal leukoencephalopathy. Time point described: around eleven months of natalizumab therapy. The method was immunoSEQ multiplex PCR; TCRdb's version includes in-frame clones alone and lacks a portion of them. In the table there are around 30,000 clones, roughly 90% of which are singletons. The sample in question was PBMCs, obtained from a patient treated with natalizumab. The source is a human donor with multiple sclerosis.

This clone was seen more than once but under ten times. The chain recombines TRBV5-6 with TRBJ2-2, with D possibly TRBD2 on 6 matching bases. CDR1 is SGHDT and CDR2 is YYEEEE in the germline V gene. The CDR3 has 16 amino acids. V lost 4 bases and J 0 bases, leaving 13 bases between the germline ends. CDR3 DNA: TGTGCCAGCAGCCCCCGGTCGGGGGCGAACACCGGGGAGCTGTTTTTT. It translates to CASSPRSGANTGELFF.

The gene calls are TRBV30 and TRBJ2-2; D possibly corresponds to TRBD1 (6 bases). The CDR3 is made up of 16 amino acids. The ends were cut back, 3 bases at V and 6 bases at J, with 20 bases in the middle. Looked up from germline, CDR1 is GTSNPN and CDR2 is SVGIG (reference sequence). The CDR3, as DNA: TGTGCCTGGAGACCCCTCGGGGACATAAGGGCCGGGGAGCTGTTTTTT. This codes for CAWRPLGDIRAGELFF.

On this clone: This is likely a read error, given that the CDR3 carries no conserved phenylalanine or tryptophan at its end. Here the CDR3 reads CASSLGQRTEAFS. CDR3 DNA: TGTGCCAGCAGTCTAGGACAGCGCACTGAAGCTTTCTCT. The V gene is TRBV6-5, the J gene TRBJ1-1, with TRBD1 as a possible D gene (6 bases). V was cut by 5 bases and J by 4 bases, with 11 bases left in between. The CDR3 loop spans 13 amino acids. Germline CDR1 reads MNHEY; CDR2 reads SVGAGI.